The T cell receptor beta chain described here comes from a study of graft-versus-host responses after intestinal transplantation. Study-level points and caveats: Detection of GvH clones occurred in recipient marrow, and some had their first appearance in ileum or blood.

Worth noting for this clone: Its antigen is not identified.

Assay used: immunoSEQ multiplex PCR; TCRdb lists only in-frame clones, some missing. The repertoire includes 95,000 to 110,000 clones, roughly 86% of them detected once, and around 0.7% sits in the top ten. V was pared by 2 bases and J by 2 bases, with 3 bases of the junction left unmatched. The CDR3 consists of 14 residues. Germline lookup yields CDR1 SGHNT and CDR2 YENEEA. The rearrangement joins TRBV11-3 to TRBJ2-7; 7 bases agree with TRBD1. The clonotype was recovered from a human donor who was the organ donor for an intestinal transplant. Here the sequenced sample was unstimulated CD4+ T cells sorted from spleen or lymph node cells, taken before transplant. CDR3 sequence (DNA): TGTGCCAGCAGCTTAAGACAGGGTGCCTACGAGCAGTACTTC. This encodes CASSLRQGAYEQYF.